This T cell receptor beta chain originates from a study of PD-1 blockade in classical Hodgkin lymphoma (dated by TCRdb to about 2020). The study in broad terms: Nivolumab dosing was 3 mg/kg intravenously every 2 weeks, continuing until either disease progression or unacceptable toxicity. The study used TCR beta sequencing and CyTOF to define a peripheral blood immune signature of response to PD-1 blockade in classical Hodgkin lymphoma. Overall results and qualifications from the work: Baseline diversity similar to that of newly diagnosed patients was observed in trial patients achieving complete response, whereas significantly lower diversity was observed in partial responders and progressors. Newly diagnosed patients were reported to have lower baseline TCR diversity than healthy donors, and relapsed/refractory patients were reported to have lower baseline TCR diversity still. CD4+ but not CD8+ TCR diversity rose significantly by C4D1 (p=0.0027 vs p=0.16), most apparent in complete responders (p=0.02). The study covered only a single clinical trial cohort, and the causes of the repertoire differences, possibly disease activity or prior therapy, were still not defined. Lower diversity was seen in patients whose nivolumab began less than 1 year after ASCT, and these patients were left out of later analyses so that immune reconstitution would not confound the results.

This clone was counted between two and nine times. There is no known antigen for this receptor. Base quality data are lacking; no much larger clone is found one base away. The Qiagen DNeasy kit was used to extract genomic DNA from unsorted PBMCs and from the negatively selected CD4+ and CD8+ fractions. TCR beta CDR3 regions were amplified by immunoSEQ multiplex PCR using primers annealing to V and J segments. Amplification bias was minimized using a synthetic immune receptor repertoire, and residual bias was removed computationally after sequencing. The authors' pipeline ran thus. Repertoire diversity was quantified as the Shannon entropy index using custom Python scripts. Unsorted, CD4+ and CD8+ repertoires were analyzed separately, except for combined analyses in which CD4+ and CD8+ sequences were merged in silico. A clone was considered expanded if an increase in frequency of at least 2-fold after treatment relative to C1D1 was found, and a pseudocount of 0.5 was applied to clones undetected at baseline. Clones with 0 or 1 copy at C1D1 were classified as singleton clones, and clones with 2 or more copies were classified as non-singleton clones. By matching protein sequences in sorted samples from the same patient, clones expanded in unsorted samples were annotated as CD4+, CD8+ or unknown. Wilcoxon tests on paired samples were used to test changes in diversity from C1D1 to C4D1. In its TCRdb copy, this immuneACCESS table keeps in-frame sequences only and misses some clones. Where compared with another copy, unresolved V genes explain less than half of these, and the others have no known cause. That table supplies the V and J calls and clone size; D and trimming were determined from the DNA. The sample contains 15,000 to 20,000 clones, roughly 80% of them found a single time. The ten most abundant clones make up more than 20% of the sample.

The sample's time point label, in plain terms: cycle 1 day 1 (C1D1), immediately before nivolumab initiation. Relapse after autologous stem cell transplantation had occurred in all trial patients, and cohorts A, B and C were distinguished by prior brentuximab vedotin exposure. The trial cohort included 45 to 65 patients with relapsed/refractory classical Hodgkin lymphoma, and each patient had a best overall response of complete response, partial response or progressive disease. Trial patients were treated with single-agent nivolumab in the multi-cohort phase II CheckMate 205 trial. An independent review committee assessed best overall response by applying the 2007 International Working Group response criteria. PBMCs from the trial were collected at three points: immediately before nivolumab initiation (C1D1), and during therapy at cycle 2 day 1 and cycle 4 day 1. Peripheral blood was collected in 8 mL Vacutainer Cell Preparation Tubes, from which PBMCs were isolated by centrifugation and then cryopreserved.

The source is a human donor with classical Hodgkin lymphoma. The sequencing here drew on peripheral blood mononuclear cells (PBMCs), taken at baseline.

The CDR3 protein is CASKYAGTSYNEQFF. The base sequence is TGTGCCAGCAAATACGCGGGCACCTCCTACAATGAGCAGTTCTTC. Recombination connected TRBV7-2 to TRBJ2-1, with TRBD2 perhaps the D gene, on 5 matching bases. V is clipped by 7 bases and J by 0 bases, and the sequence between their germline boundaries is 13 bases long. The CDR3, cysteine through phenylalanine, is 15 amino acids long. The entry retains the CDR3 DNA only, 45 bases that are in frame from base 1. CDR1 and CDR2 are drawn from the germline V gene: SGHTA, FQGNSA.